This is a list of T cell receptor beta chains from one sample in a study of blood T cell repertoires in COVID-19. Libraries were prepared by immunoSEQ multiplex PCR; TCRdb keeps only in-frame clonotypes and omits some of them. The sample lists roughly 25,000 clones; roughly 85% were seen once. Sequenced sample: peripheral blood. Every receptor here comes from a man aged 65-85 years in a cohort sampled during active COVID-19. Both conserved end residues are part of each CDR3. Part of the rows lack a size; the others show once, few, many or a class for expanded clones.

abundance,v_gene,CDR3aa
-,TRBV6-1,CASSERGQGNPQHF
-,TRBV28,CASRRTSGTRSYNEQFF
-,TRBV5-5,CASKGGTSGFSSYNEQFF
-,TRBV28,CASSLVNHRAYEQYF
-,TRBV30,CAWSVQGNQPQHF
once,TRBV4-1,CASSQQQGLNTEAFF
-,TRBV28,CASSSRGVTSYNEQFF
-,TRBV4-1,CASSQDPGKGLRPYF
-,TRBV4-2,CASSQDQAPNTEAFF
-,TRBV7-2,CASSLSKDTYGYTF
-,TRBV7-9,CASSVYSGGSYNEQFF
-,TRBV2,CASGKDRVNTGELFF
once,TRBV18,CASSQPGQKPPLHF
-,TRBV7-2,CASSLVGRGYYNEQFF
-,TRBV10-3,CAISERSGNTEAFF
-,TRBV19,CASSIGQGSGYEQYF
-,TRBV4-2,CASSQGGRAANEQFF
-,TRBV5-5,CASSLVPGTAKNIQYF
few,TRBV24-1,CATSDFGGTNEQFF
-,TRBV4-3,CASQGGTLLNTGELFF
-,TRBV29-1,CSVDQGATEAFF
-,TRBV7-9,CASSHSGSTDTQYF
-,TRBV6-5,CASSYSGAAEQYF
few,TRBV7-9,CASSLRGGDGYTF
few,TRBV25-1,CASSDPGVLYHEQFF
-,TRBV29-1,CSVAGLVTDTQYF
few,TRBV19,CATSIRDRGRDTQYF
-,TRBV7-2,CASSLGGLAEQFF
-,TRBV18,CASSRGQNYEQYF
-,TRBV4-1,CASSRSLGRLAGPPYEQYF
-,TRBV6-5,CASRPHSSVQETQYF
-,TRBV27,CASSRTSGAYEQYF
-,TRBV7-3,CASSPSTGIGEAFF
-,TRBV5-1,CASSFTPGQGAGYTF
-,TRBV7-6,CASSPTRQGADTQYF
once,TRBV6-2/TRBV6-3,CASSRDRWNTGELFF
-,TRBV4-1,CASRGAGAAQYF
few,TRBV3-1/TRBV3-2,CASSQDEVAGLYTQYF
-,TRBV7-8,CASSLTGFSYNEQFF
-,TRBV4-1,CASSPGRGVTYEQYF
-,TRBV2,CASSEQPPRVYGYTF
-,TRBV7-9,CASSLSSGLAGNIQETQYF
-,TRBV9,CASSTQGLQQETQYF
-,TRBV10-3,CAISAGRGTDTQYF
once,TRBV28,CASSLAGDTGELFF
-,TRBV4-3,CASSPRAAGGPRSAYNEQFF
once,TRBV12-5,CASGGTSGRWGPTDTQYF